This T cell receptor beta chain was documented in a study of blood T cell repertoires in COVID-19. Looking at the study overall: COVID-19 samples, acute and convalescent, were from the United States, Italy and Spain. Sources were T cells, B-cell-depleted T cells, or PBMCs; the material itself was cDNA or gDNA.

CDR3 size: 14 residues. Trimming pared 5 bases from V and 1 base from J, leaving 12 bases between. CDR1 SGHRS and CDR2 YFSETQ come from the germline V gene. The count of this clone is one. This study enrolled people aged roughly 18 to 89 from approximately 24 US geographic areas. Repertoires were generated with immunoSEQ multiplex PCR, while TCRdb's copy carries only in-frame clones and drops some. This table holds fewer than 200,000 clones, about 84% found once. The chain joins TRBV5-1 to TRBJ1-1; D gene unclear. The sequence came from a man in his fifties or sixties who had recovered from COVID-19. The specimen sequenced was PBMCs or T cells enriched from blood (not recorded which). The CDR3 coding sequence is TGCGCCAGCAGGTCTCAGGCGACGAACACTGAAGCTTTCTTT. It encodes CASRSQATNTEAFF.